This record looks at one TCR beta chain sequence and its context. Its specificity is unknown. Healthy donors had no documented immune events, such as infections, while sampled. Trimming cost V 1 base and J 6 bases; bases outside gene matches: 8. The CDR3 runs to 15 residues. The germline V gene has CDR1 SGHTA and CDR2 FQGNSA. This sample is part of a study of identifying expanded T cells in peripheral blood. The repertoire was sequenced with immunoSEQ multiplex PCR; TCRdb's copy has only in-frame clones and lacks some. Among about 100,000 clones listed, about 89% were seen once. Study-wide points: Clone count variance between approximately two-week samples rose with total template count. Differentially abundant clones: roughly 1.2 between replicates, approximately 16 at around 15 days, less than 20 at four.

This sequence was found in a person aged 18-70 years in good health. The genes are TRBV7-2 and TRBJ1-2; 7 nucleotides agree with TRBD1. Sequenced input: blood. The CDR3 spells CASSLVYRGQDGYTF. In DNA, the CDR3 is TGTGCCAGCAGCTTAGTTTACAGGGGTCAGGATGGCTACACCTTC.